The 24 T cell receptor beta chains listed next were all sequenced from one sample in a study of shared clonotypes between healthy human individuals. Generated by immunoSEQ multiplex PCR, the TCRdb table keeps only in-frame clones and is missing some. The sample holds 2 million to 3 million clones, approximately 94% seen once. What was sequenced was naive CD4+ T cells from PBMCs. The subset denotes: CD45RA+ positively selected. The receptors shown here come from a man between 18 and 29 years old in good health. Some clones in this sample may be carry-over from other donors' samples.

The DNA for the CDR3 is TGTGCCAGCAGCTTTTCGTGGAGTGAGCAGTTCTTC. Translation gives CASSFSWSEQFF. This chain links TRBV11-1 with TRBJ2-1; D unclear. Germline V gives CDR1 SGHAT, CDR2 FQDESV (reference sequence). The CDR3 runs 12 residues. V was pared by 3 bases and J by 9 bases, with 9 bases between.

The chain couples TRBV5-1 to TRBJ1-2; D possibly corresponds to TRBD1 (6 bases). The germline V gene has CDR1 SGHRS and CDR2 YFSETQ. Trimming removed 4 bases at V and 6 bases at J, with 16 bases between. This CDR3 spans 14 amino acids. CDR3 nucleotide sequence: TGCGCCAGCAGCAGGGATTACAGGGTAGATGGCTACACCTTC. Translation gives CASSRDYRVDGYTF.

This rearrangement joins TRBV30 to TRBJ2-7, with D possibly being TRBD1 (6 bases). The CDR3 loop spans 12 amino acids. V was clipped by 3 bases and J by 6 bases, with 12 bases between them. CDR1 GTSNPN and CDR2 SVGIG come from the germline V gene (reference sequence). Written as DNA, the CDR3 is TGTGCCTGGAGGAGGGACACGGGCGAGCAGTACTTC. This sequence encodes CAWRRDTGEQYF.

As for this clone: In the same sample, other DNA sequences code for this CDR3. The chain carries TRBV5-1 and TRBJ2-2; perhaps TRBD2 as D (5 bases). The CDR3 spans 13 residues. The germline gives CDR1 SGHRS, CDR2 YFSETQ. V lost 5 bases and J lost 2, with 7 bases in between. CDR3 region: CASSRDNTGELFF. In DNA form, the CDR3 reads TGCGCCAGCAGTCGGGATAACACCGGGGAGCTGTTTTTT.

This clone was counted a single time. The chain has TRBV27 and TRBJ2-5; 8 nucleotides agree with TRBD1. The CDR3 sequence is 15 residues long. Trimming at V came to 1 base and at J to 5 bases, leaving 6 bases not matched to a gene. Germline CDR1 and CDR2: MNHEY and SMNVEV (reference sequence). The CDR3 region is CASSLYRGLGETQYF. The CDR3 bases are TGTGCCAGCAGTTTATACAGGGGGTTAGGGGAGACCCAGTACTTC.

This rearrangement joins TRBV7-9 to TRBJ2-3, with 8 nucleotides matching TRBD2. Germline V gives CDR1 SEHNR, CDR2 FQNEAQ (reference sequence). J was trimmed by 4 bases and V by 1 base; bases with no gene match: 7. The CDR3 is 16 residues long. The CDR3 DNA is TGTGCCAGCAGCTTAGAGGCGGGAGGAGGCGCAGATACGCAGTATTTT. It encodes CASSLEAGGGADTQYF.

This clone was observed a single time. The rearrangement links TRBV6-1 to TRBJ2-7; 9 bases map to TRBD2. Trimming took 4 bases from V and 4 from J; bases not matched to a gene: 11. This CDR3 region has 16 residues. Germline lookup yields CDR1 MNHNS and CDR2 SASEGT. CDR3 protein: CASSGSLPGLAYEQYF. The CDR3, as DNA: TGTGCCAGCAGTGGTTCATTACCGGGACTAGCTTACGAGCAGTACTTC.

The genes are TRBV18 and TRBJ2-1; 11 nucleotides agree with TRBD2. The germline CDR1 and CDR2 sequences are KGHSH and LQKENI. The CDR3 totals 15 residues. J lost 4 bases, V lost 5 bases, and 4 bases had no gene match. The CDR3 here is CASSELAGAYNEQFF. The CDR3 DNA follows: TGTGCCAGCTCAGAACTAGCGGGGGCATACAATGAGCAGTTCTTC.

On this clone: This sample includes further DNA sequences coding for the same CDR3. This chain connects TRBV5-1 to TRBJ2-5, with 9 bases lining up with TRBD1. From germline, CDR1 is SGHRS and CDR2 YFSETQ. The V gene end was trimmed by 0 bases and the J gene end by 2 bases; junction bases not matched to a gene: 2. The CDR3 runs 15 residues. CDR3 sequence: CASSLVGQGQETQYF. Written as DNA, the CDR3 is TGCGCCAGCAGCTTGGTGGGACAGGGTCAAGAGACCCAGTACTTC.

This clone has only a few counts. The J gene is TRBJ2-2, the V gene TRBV9; the D gene could be TRBD1 or TRBD2 (5 bases each). This CDR3 has 15 residues. The V and J ends lost 1 base and 6 bases respectively, with 13 bases between them. Germline V gene lookup returns CDR1 SGDLS and CDR2 YYNGEE. The CDR3 coding sequence is TGTGCCAGCAGCGTACGTCCAGGGACCCCCGGGGAGCTGTTTTTT. It specifies CASSVRPGTPGELFF.

The V gene is TRBV29-1, the J gene TRBJ2-1, with D maybe TRBD2 (5 bases). Deletions cut 4 bases from V and 12 bases from J, with 19 bases between. This CDR3 region has 13 residues. Per germline, CDR1 SQVTM and CDR2 ANQGSEA. The CDR3 is CSVVGRFGYMQFF. CDR3 nucleotides: TGCAGCGTTGTAGGGAGATTCGGATACATGCAGTTCTTC.

This chain links TRBV9 with TRBJ2-7, with D unresolved. Germline V gives CDR1 SGDLS, CDR2 YYNGEE. The ends were cut back, 1 base at V and 3 bases at J, with 11 bases in the middle. The CDR3 covers 14 residues. The CDR3 DNA is TGTGCCAGCAGCGTACACACGTGGGGCTACGAGCAGTACTTC. Amino acid sequence: CASSVHTWGYEQYF.

The chain uses TRBV28 and TRBJ2-1, with 12 positions matching TRBD1. Germline V CDR1 and CDR2: MDHEN, SYDVKM. This CDR3 spans 16 amino acids. V dropped 2 bases and J dropped 2; count of bases not matched to a gene: 1. The CDR3 here is CASSLGDRGPYNEQFF. The CDR3 bases are TGTGCCAGCAGTTTAGGGGACAGGGGGCCCTACAATGAGCAGTTCTTC.

The rearrangement joins TRBV7-2 to TRBJ1-3, with D hard to call. The V end was cut by 5 bases, the J end by 2 bases, with 13 bases between. The CDR3 covers 15 residues. CDR1 is SGHTA and CDR2 is FQGNSA in the germline V gene. The CDR3, as DNA: TGTGCCAGCAGCCCCTTCGGGTGGACTGGAAACACCATATATTTT. As protein: CASSPFGWTGNTIYF.

The V gene is TRBV4-2, the J gene TRBJ1-2; tentative D call: TRBD1 (5 bases). This CDR3 has 16 amino acids. Germline V gene data show CDR1 as LGHNA and CDR2 as YNFKEQ. V lost 3 bases and J 3 bases, leaving 17 bases between the germline ends. Written as DNA, the CDR3 is TGTGCCAGCAGCCACCCCCGCTCGGGGGAAGACTATGGCTACACCTTC. This codes for CASSHPRSGEDYGYTF.

This clone occurred once. The rearrangement joins TRBV13 to TRBJ2-3; tentatively, D is TRBD2 (6 bases). V shed 0 bases and J shed 2 bases, with 18 bases lying between them. This CDR3 spans 18 amino acids. From germline, CDR1 is PRHDT and CDR2 FYEKMQ (reference sequence). The CDR3 is CASSLGLRALAYTDTQYF. CDR3 nucleotide sequence: TGTGCCAGCAGCTTAGGCCTAAGGGCACTAGCATACACAGATACGCAGTATTTT.

This rearrangement joins TRBV9 to TRBJ1-2; D gene unclear. CDR3 length: 13 amino acids. Germline V gene data show CDR1 as SGDLS and CDR2 as YYNGEE. Deletions cut 2 bases from V and 3 bases from J, with 8 bases between. The CDR3 DNA reads TGTGCCAGCAGCGTTGACGGAGACTATGGCTACACCTTC. It translates to CASSVDGDYGYTF.

The chain joins TRBV7-2 to TRBJ2-4; D not certain. CDR1 and CDR2 from the germline V gene are SGHTA and FQGNSA. The CDR3 runs to 16 residues. Trimming removed 6 bases from V and 2 bases from J, with 17 bases in between. The CDR3: CASRLQEPGPKNIQYF. For the CDR3, the DNA is TGTGCCAGCAGACTACAAGAACCTGGGCCCAAAAACATTCAGTACTTC.

The CDR3 loop reads CASSLSQVGEKLFF. Here the CDR3 DNA reads TGCGCCAGCAGCTTGTCACAGGTCGGGGAAAAACTGTTTTTT. V usage is TRBV5-1 and J usage is TRBJ1-4; D possibly corresponds to TRBD1 (5 bases). Germline CDR1 reads SGHRS; CDR2 reads YFSETQ. This CDR3 comprises 14 residues. Trimming took off 1 base at V and 8 bases at J, with 12 bases between the two ends. The entire variable domain, with the rest obtained from reference TRBV5-1 and TRBJ1-4, is as follows: KAGVTQTPRYLIKTRGQQVTLSCSPISGHRSVSWYQQTPGQGLQFLFEYFSETQRNKGNFPGRFSGRQFSNSRSEMNVSTLELGDSALYLCASSLSQVGEKLFFGSGTQLSVL.

The rearrangement joins TRBV5-5 to TRBJ1-2, with D tentatively TRBD1 (5 bases). In germline, CDR1 is SGHKS, CDR2 YYEKEE (reference sequence). Trimming pared 4 bases from V and 2 bases from J, leaving 9 bases between. The CDR3 has 13 residues. CDR3 sequence (DNA): TGTGCCAGCAGCCCACCAGGGAACTATGGCTACACCTTC. It encodes CASSPPGNYGYTF.

The sample holds one count of this clone. J is TRBJ2-5 and V is TRBV7-2, with D maybe TRBD2 (6 bases). Germline assignment: CDR1 SGHTA and CDR2 FQGNSA. The CDR3 is 15 amino acids. Trimming cost V 3 bases and J 0 bases, with 11 bases left between them. The CDR3, as DNA: TGTGCCAGCAGCTTGGCCGGGGGTAACCAAGAGACCCAGTACTTC. It translates to CASSLAGGNQETQYF. Full variable domain (outside the CDR3, taken from reference TRBV7-2 and TRBJ2-5): GAGVSQSPSNKVTEKGKDVELRCDPISGHTALYWYRQSLGQGLEFLIYFQGNSAPDKSGLPSDRFSAERTGGSVSTLTIQRTQQEDSAVYLCASSLAGGNQETQYFGPGTRLLVL.

This clone was counted a few times. The J gene is TRBJ2-7, the V gene TRBV18; 9 nucleotides align to TRBD2. With V trimmed by 6 bases and J by 5 bases, 5 bases remained unmatched. This CDR3 has 13 amino acids. Germline CDR1 reads KGHSH; CDR2 reads LQKENI. In DNA, the CDR3 is TGTGCCAGCTCCGGGACTAGCATAGACGAGCAGTACTTC. Protein product: CASSGTSIDEQYF.

The rearrangement uses TRBV7-3 and TRBJ2-4, with D possibly called TRBD1 or TRBD2 (6 bases each). The CDR3 sequence is 17 residues long. From germline, CDR1 is SGHTA and CDR2 FQGTGA. The ends were cut back, 0 bases at V and 3 bases at J, with 15 bases in the middle. CDR3 DNA sequence: TGTGCCAGCAGCTTAACGGGGGGCGGATTTGGCAAAAACATTCAGTACTTC. It encodes CASSLTGGGFGKNIQYF.

J is TRBJ2-1 and V is TRBV6-5, with a tentative D call TRBD2 (5 bases). Germline lookup yields CDR1 MNHEY and CDR2 SVGAGI. The CDR3 has 12 amino acids. The V gene lost 7 bases and the J gene lost 8 bases, with 12 bases spanning the gap. The CDR3 sequence: CASNSPRDEQFF. The CDR3 DNA reads as TGTGCCAGCAACTCTCCGAGGGATGAGCAGTTCTTC.